A single sample is the source of the 5 T cell receptor beta chains below, sequenced in a study of cytomegalovirus exposure and HLA in healthy donors. PCR was performed using 60 Vbeta and 13 Jbeta primers. Clones were sequenced by immunoSEQ multiplex PCR, and TCRdb holds only the in-frame ones, with some missing. The sample has about 150,000 clones. The sample consisted of PBMCs. The receptor set was obtained from a woman aged 45-60 years in good health and CMV-seronegative.

This chain links TRBV6-5 with TRBJ2-7; possibly TRBD1 for D (5 bases). With 6 bases removed from V and 6 bases from J, the gap between germline ends came to 12 bases. Germline CDR1 reads MNHEY; CDR2 reads SVGAGI. This CDR3 contains 12 residues. The CDR3: CASSPPGREQYF. The CDR3 nucleotides read TGTGCCAGCAGCCCCCCAGGGCGCGAGCAGTACTTC.

The chain combines TRBV29-1 with TRBJ2-3, with TRBD2 matching 12 bases. CDR3 length: 14 amino acids. J was trimmed by 5 bases and V by 2 bases; bases with no gene match: 2. Germline CDR1 and CDR2: SQVTM and ANQGSEA. The CDR3 region has the DNA TGCAGCGTTGAATGGACTAGCGGGATAGATACGCAGTATTTT. This gives the protein CSVEWTSGIDTQYF.

The rearrangement uses TRBV15 and TRBJ2-7, with TRBD1 as a possible D gene (7 bases). This CDR3 has 15 amino acids. Trimming removed 3 bases from V and 1 base from J, with 13 bases in between. Germline V gene data show CDR1 as LNHNV and CDR2 as YYDKDF (reference sequence). CDR3 loop: CATSRSQGGSYEQYF. The CDR3 nucleotides are TGTGCCACCAGCAGGTCCCAGGGGGGTTCCTACGAGCAGTACTTC.

Comment on this clone: One end of the junction is discordant with germline, which a read error may explain. This chain joins TRBV6-6 and TRBJ1-2; 8 bases are shared with TRBD1. The CDR3 loop spans 16 amino acids. Germline-derived CDR1 and CDR2 are MNHNY and SVGAGI (reference sequence). DNA for the CDR3: TGTGCCAGCAAATTCCAAGGGCGACAGGGGAACTTTGGCTACACCTTC. Encoded protein: CASKFQGRQGNFGYTF.

V is TRBV18 and J is TRBJ2-1; weak D call: TRBD2 (5 bases). CDR3 length: 15 amino acids. Germline V CDR1 and CDR2: KGHSH, LQKENI. Trimming took off 2 bases at V and 0 bases at J, with 8 bases between the two ends. The CDR3 spells CASSPERSSYNEQFF. For the CDR3, the DNA is TGTGCCAGCTCACCAGAGCGGAGCTCCTACAATGAGCAGTTCTTC.